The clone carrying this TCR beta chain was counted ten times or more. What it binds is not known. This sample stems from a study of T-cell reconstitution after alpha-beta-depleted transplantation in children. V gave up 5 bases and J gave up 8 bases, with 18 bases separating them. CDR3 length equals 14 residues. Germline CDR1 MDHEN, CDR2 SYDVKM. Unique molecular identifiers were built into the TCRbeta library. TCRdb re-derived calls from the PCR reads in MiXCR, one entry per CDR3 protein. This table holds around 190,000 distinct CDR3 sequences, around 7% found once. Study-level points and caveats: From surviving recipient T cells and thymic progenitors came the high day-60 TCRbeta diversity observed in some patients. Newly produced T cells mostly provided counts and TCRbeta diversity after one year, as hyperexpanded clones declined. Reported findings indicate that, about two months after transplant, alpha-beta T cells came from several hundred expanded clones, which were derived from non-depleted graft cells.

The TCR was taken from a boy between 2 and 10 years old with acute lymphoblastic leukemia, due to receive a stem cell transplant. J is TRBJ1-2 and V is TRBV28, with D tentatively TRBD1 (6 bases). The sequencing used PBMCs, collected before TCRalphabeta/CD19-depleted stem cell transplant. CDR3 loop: CASSPSQGLKGYTF. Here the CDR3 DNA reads TGTGCCAGCAGTCCGTCACAGGGCCTGAAAGGCTACACCTTC.